This section outlines one T cell receptor (beta chain) sequence together with its context. Its antigen is unknown. One base away there is no much larger clone; base qualities are not given. The germline V gene yields MDHEN for CDR1 and SYDVKM for CDR2. The CDR3 has 17 amino acids, counting the end cysteine and phenylalanine. The sequence is cut down to CDR3 DNA, 51 bases in frame from base 1. V is trimmed back by 4 bases and J by 2 bases, and the junction contains 9 bases that no gene match accounts for. Genomic DNA was isolated from the sorted cells so that the TCRbeta CDR3 region could be sequenced. The immunoSEQ Assay was used for sequencing of TCRbeta CDR3 regions. The clones in this table, taken by TCRdb from immuneACCESS, are in-frame only. Not every clone is retained; where verified, under half of the shortfall comes from an unresolved V gene, and the cause of the rest is unknown. This sample has roughly 65,000 clones in its table, and over 80% of those were observed once. The top ten hold approximately 11% of the sample.

The data were obtained in a study of OX40 agonist ivuxolimab in advanced cancers. Study-level background: Ivuxolimab was a fully human IgG2 agonistic monoclonal antibody targeting the costimulatory receptor OX40 (CD134). Of the approximately 50 dose-escalation patients, hepatocellular carcinoma was present in about 20, melanoma in roughly 15, renal cell carcinoma in 9 and head and neck cancer in 9. In the dose-escalation cohort, 65% to 85% of patients were male, and the mean age was around 65 years with a range of about 20 to 90. Peripheral TCRbeta sequencing was intended to test whether TCR sequence diversity was altered and clonal T-cell expansion was caused by ivuxolimab. Intravenous ivuxolimab was administered to patients every 2 weeks at six dose levels: 0.01, 0.1, 0.3, 1.5, 3 and 10 mg/kg. Partial responses were achieved by three dose-escalation patients, of whom one had hepatocellular carcinoma and two had cutaneous melanoma. The monotherapy dose-escalation portion (N of about 50 patients) of the phase I ivuxolimab trial is reported in the paper. Patients were allowed to have had prior anti-PD-1, anti-PD-L1 or anti-CTLA-4 therapy, and approximately 37% of the dose-escalation patients had been treated with checkpoint inhibitors.

General study outcomes and caveats: After ivuxolimab, CD8+ T cells had more expanded clones than CD4+ T cells on average. In partial responders in the 0.1-3.0 mg/kg groups, normalized peripheral clonal expansion was found to be among the lowest, especially among CD8+ T cells. Low levels of normalized T-cell clonal expansion were also seen in some nonresponding patients. At doses of 0.1 to 3.0 mg/kg, clonal expansion of both CD4+ and CD8+ T cells in blood was seen between baseline and week 6. Antigen specificity was not determined for the clonally expanded peripheral T cells.

Patients with autoimmune disease history or receiving systemic immunosuppression were excluded from the trial. Peripheral blood for TCR sequencing was collected from all dose cohorts at baseline, on cycle 4 day 1, and on cycle 7 day 1. The samples were drawn from a first-in-human, open-label, multicenter phase I dose-escalation trial of ivuxolimab. The trial enrolled adults with locally advanced or metastatic head and neck squamous cell, hepatocellular, melanoma or renal cell carcinoma. CD4+ and CD8+ T cells were sorted separately from peripheral blood before TCR sequencing. This TCR was recovered from an adult with an advanced solid tumor such as melanoma, head and neck, liver or kidney cancer. The sequence joins TRBV28 to TRBJ1-5; 9 bases in the junction line up with TRBD1. This specimen was CD4+ or CD8+ T cells sorted from blood, taken in a trial of the OX40 agonist ivuxolimab. The CDR3 region: CASSWGPGQGGNQPQHF. In nucleotides, the sequence is TGTGCCAGCAGTTGGGGCCCGGGACAGGGTGGCAATCAGCCCCAGCATTTT. Reference TRBV28 and TRBJ1-5 genes cover what lies past the CDR3, so the full variable domain is DVKVTQSSRYLVKRTGEKVFLECVQDMDHENMFWYRQDPGLGLRLIYFSYDVKMKEKGDIPEGYSVSREKKERFSLILESASTNQTSMYLCASSWGPGQGGNQPQHFGDGTRLSIL.